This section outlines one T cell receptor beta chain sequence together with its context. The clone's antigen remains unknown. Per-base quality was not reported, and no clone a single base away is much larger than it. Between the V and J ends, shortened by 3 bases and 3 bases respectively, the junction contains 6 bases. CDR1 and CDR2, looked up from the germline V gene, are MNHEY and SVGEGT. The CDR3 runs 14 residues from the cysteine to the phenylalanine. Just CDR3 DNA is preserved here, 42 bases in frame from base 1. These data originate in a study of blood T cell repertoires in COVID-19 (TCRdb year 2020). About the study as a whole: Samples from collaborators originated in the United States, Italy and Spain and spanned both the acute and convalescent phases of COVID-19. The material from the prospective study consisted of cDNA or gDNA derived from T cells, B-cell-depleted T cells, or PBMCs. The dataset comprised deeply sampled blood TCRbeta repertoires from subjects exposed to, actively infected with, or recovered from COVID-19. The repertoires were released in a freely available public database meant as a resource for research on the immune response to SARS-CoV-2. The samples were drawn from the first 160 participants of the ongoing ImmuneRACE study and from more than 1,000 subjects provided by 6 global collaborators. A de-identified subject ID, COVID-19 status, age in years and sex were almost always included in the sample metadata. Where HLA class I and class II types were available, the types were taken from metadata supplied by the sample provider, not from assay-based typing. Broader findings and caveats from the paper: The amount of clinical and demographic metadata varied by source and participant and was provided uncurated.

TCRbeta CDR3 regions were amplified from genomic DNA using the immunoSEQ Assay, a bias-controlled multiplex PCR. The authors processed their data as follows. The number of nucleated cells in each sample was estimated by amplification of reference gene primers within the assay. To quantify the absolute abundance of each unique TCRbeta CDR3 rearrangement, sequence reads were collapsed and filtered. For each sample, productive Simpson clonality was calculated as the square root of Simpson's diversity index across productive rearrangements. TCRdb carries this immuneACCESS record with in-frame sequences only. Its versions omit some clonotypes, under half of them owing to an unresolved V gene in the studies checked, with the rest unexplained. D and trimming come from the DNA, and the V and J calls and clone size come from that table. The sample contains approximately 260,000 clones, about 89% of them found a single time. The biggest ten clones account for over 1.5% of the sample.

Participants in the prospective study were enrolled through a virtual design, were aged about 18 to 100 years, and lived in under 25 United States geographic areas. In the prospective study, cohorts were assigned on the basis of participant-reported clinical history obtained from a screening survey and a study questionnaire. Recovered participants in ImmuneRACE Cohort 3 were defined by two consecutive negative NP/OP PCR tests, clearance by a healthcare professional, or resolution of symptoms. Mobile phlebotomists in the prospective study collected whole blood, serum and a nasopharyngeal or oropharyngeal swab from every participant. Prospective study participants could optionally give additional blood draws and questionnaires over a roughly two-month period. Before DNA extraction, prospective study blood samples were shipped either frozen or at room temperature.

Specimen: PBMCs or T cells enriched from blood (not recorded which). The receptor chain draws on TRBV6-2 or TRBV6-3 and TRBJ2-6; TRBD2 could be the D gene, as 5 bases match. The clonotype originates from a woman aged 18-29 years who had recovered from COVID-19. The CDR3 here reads CASSYGSGANVLTF. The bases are TGTGCCAGCAGTTATGGGAGTGGGGCCAACGTCCTGACTTTC.